This T cell receptor (beta chain) was obtained from a study of cytomegalovirus exposure and HLA in healthy donors. Study outcomes and limitations: In vitro checks showed that three CMV-associated chains really do target CMV antigens. Later work found most CMV-associated TCR beta chains apparently HLA-restricted.

This CDR3 is built from 16 residues. The germline V gene has CDR1 LNHDA and CDR2 SQIVND (reference sequence). J lost 1 base, V lost 5 bases, and 9 bases had no gene match. As concerns this clone: Its antigen is unidentified.

The PCR was carried out with 60 Vbeta primers and 13 Jbeta primers. The protocol was immunoSEQ multiplex PCR, while the TCRdb copy is restricted to in-frame clones and leaves out a portion. Seen here are under 130,000 clones, over 70% observed once, and the top ten hold 1.3%. The clonotype was recovered from a man aged 35-49 years in good health and CMV-seronegative. This rearrangement joins TRBV19 to TRBJ2-7; 9 positions agree with TRBD1. The sequenced sample consisted of PBMCs. The CDR3 loop reads CASSDPGTGISYEQYF. The CDR3 DNA follows: TGTGCCAGTAGTGACCCCGGGACAGGGATTTCCTACGAGCAGTACTTC.